These T cell receptor beta chains were read from a single sample in a study of blood T cell repertoires in COVID-19. Sequencing used immunoSEQ multiplex PCR; TCRdb keeps in-frame clones, though not all of them. This table has about 120,000 clones, around nine tenths appearing once. The specimen sequenced was peripheral blood. The receptors were gathered from a woman aged 50 to 60 with acute or convalescent COVID-19. CDR3s include the opening cysteine and the closing phenylalanine or tryptophan. Each record gives: D gene, J gene, clone size, V gene, CDR3 protein, CDR3 DNA. The D gene is left open where the match is weak. Clone sizes are given selectively: once, few, many, or a class where the clone is expanded.

d_gene: TRBD1; j_gene: TRBJ1-2; abundance: once; v_gene: TRBV6-2/TRBV6-3; CDR3aa: CASSYSGGTGPYGYTF; CDR3nt: TGTGCCAGCAGTTACTCAGGCGGGACAGGGCCCTATGGCTACACCTTC
d_gene: .; j_gene: TRBJ2-3; abundance: .; v_gene: TRBV7-2; CDR3aa: CASSFSDTQYF; CDR3nt: TGTGCCAGCAGCTTCTCGGATACGCAGTATTTT
d_gene: .; j_gene: TRBJ1-2; abundance: .; v_gene: TRBV5-5; CDR3aa: CASSEQGGGYGYTF; CDR3nt: TGTGCCAGCAGCGAACAGGGAGGGGGCTATGGCTACACCTTC
d_gene: .; j_gene: TRBJ1-1; abundance: few; v_gene: TRBV7-2; CDR3aa: CASSLGRGGQNTEAFF; CDR3nt: TGTGCCAGCAGCTTAGGCCGCGGGGGGCAGAACACTGAAGCTTTCTTT
d_gene: TRBD1; j_gene: TRBJ1-3; abundance: once; v_gene: TRBV5-6; CDR3aa: CASSQPGQGLGNTIYF; CDR3nt: TGTGCCAGCAGCCAACCGGGACAGGGGCTCGGAAACACCATATATTTT
d_gene: TRBD1; j_gene: TRBJ1-5; abundance: few; v_gene: TRBV19; CDR3aa: CASSRDSYNQPQHF; CDR3nt: TGTGCCAGTAGTAGGGACAGTTACAATCAGCCCCAGCATTTT
d_gene: TRBD1; j_gene: TRBJ1-5; abundance: .; v_gene: TRBV27; CDR3aa: CASKTRTGAQPQHF; CDR3nt: TGTGCCAGCAAGACCCGGACAGGGGCCCAGCCCCAGCATTTT
d_gene: .; j_gene: TRBJ1-1; abundance: .; v_gene: TRBV7-9; CDR3aa: CASSDYTREATEAFF; CDR3nt: TGTGCCAGCAGCGATTATACGAGGGAAGCCACTGAAGCTTTCTTT
d_gene: .; j_gene: TRBJ1-2; abundance: .; v_gene: TRBV7-9; CDR3aa: CASSSGSFHYGYTF; CDR3nt: TGTGCCAGCAGCTCGGGGAGTTTCCACTATGGCTACACCTTC
d_gene: .; j_gene: TRBJ1-2; abundance: .; v_gene: TRBV4-3; CDR3aa: CASSQWENYGYTF; CDR3nt: TGCGCCAGCAGCCAATGGGAGAACTATGGCTACACCTTC
d_gene: TRBD2; j_gene: TRBJ2-2; abundance: .; v_gene: TRBV6-2/TRBV6-3; CDR3aa: CASSYGSAGGSTGELFF; CDR3nt: TGTGCCAGCAGTTACGGTTCAGCGGGAGGTTCCACCGGGGAGCTGTTTTTT
d_gene: .; j_gene: TRBJ1-2; abundance: .; v_gene: TRBV2; CDR3aa: CASSIRGPTNYGYTF; CDR3nt: TGTGCCAGCAGCATACGAGGGCCCACTAACTATGGCTACACCTTC
d_gene: TRBD2; j_gene: TRBJ2-7; abundance: .; v_gene: TRBV3-1/TRBV3-2; CDR3aa: CASSQETSGIEQYF; CDR3nt: TGTGCCAGCAGCCAAGAAACTAGCGGGATCGAGCAGTACTTC
d_gene: TRBD1; j_gene: TRBJ1-5; abundance: .; v_gene: TRBV18; CDR3aa: CASSPTGDSNQPQHF; CDR3nt: TGTGCCAGCTCACCGACAGGGGATAGCAATCAGCCCCAGCATTTT
d_gene: TRBD1; j_gene: TRBJ1-6; abundance: .; v_gene: TRBV11-1; CDR3aa: CASSLTGNSPLHF; CDR3nt: TGTGCCAGCAGCTTGACAGGGAATTCACCCCTCCACTTT
d_gene: .; j_gene: TRBJ1-2; abundance: .; v_gene: TRBV6-5; CDR3aa: CASGPRAGNYGYTF; CDR3nt: TGTGCCAGCGGTCCCAGGGCCGGGAACTATGGCTACACCTTC
d_gene: TRBD1; j_gene: TRBJ1-1; abundance: .; v_gene: TRBV5-8; CDR3aa: CASSLGDRVNTEAFF; CDR3nt: TGTGCCAGCAGCTTGGGTGACAGGGTGAACACTGAAGCTTTCTTT
d_gene: .; j_gene: TRBJ2-3; abundance: .; v_gene: TRBV3-1/TRBV3-2; CDR3aa: CASSQGWGVTDTQYF; CDR3nt: TGTGCCAGCAGCCAAGGGTGGGGGGTCACAGATACGCAGTATTTT
d_gene: .; j_gene: TRBJ1-3; abundance: .; v_gene: TRBV11-2; CDR3aa: CASSFSPLGGSGNTIYF; CDR3nt: TGTGCCAGCAGCTTCTCTCCTTTGGGAGGTTCAGGAAACACCATATATTTT
d_gene: .; j_gene: TRBJ2-2; abundance: .; v_gene: TRBV21-1; CDR3aa: CASSYGQGGFNTGELFF; CDR3nt: TGTGCCAGCAGCTATGGACAGGGAGGGTTTAACACCGGGGAGCTGTTTTTT
d_gene: TRBD2; j_gene: TRBJ2-7; abundance: few; v_gene: TRBV30; CDR3aa: CAWSGSSGSYEQYF; CDR3nt: TGTGCCTGGAGTGGGTCTAGCGGGAGTTACGAGCAGTACTTC
d_gene: .; j_gene: TRBJ1-3; abundance: .; v_gene: TRBV6-6; CDR3aa: CASRGGITGTTIYF; CDR3nt: TGTGCCAGCAGGGGGGGTATAACCGGGACCACCATATATTTT
d_gene: .; j_gene: TRBJ1-3; abundance: few; v_gene: TRBV19; CDR3aa: CASSSVGLGGSGNTIYF; CDR3nt: TGTGCCAGTAGTAGCGTGGGTCTGGGGGGCTCTGGAAACACCATATATTTT
d_gene: .; j_gene: TRBJ1-2; abundance: .; v_gene: TRBV7-9; CDR3aa: CASSLERGSNYGYTF; CDR3nt: TGTGCCAGCAGCTTAGAAAGGGGGTCTAACTATGGCTACACCTTC
d_gene: .; j_gene: TRBJ2-5; abundance: .; v_gene: TRBV6-5; CDR3aa: CASSPRWGDTQYF; CDR3nt: TGTGCCAGCAGCCCCCGGTGGGGAGATACCCAGTACTTC
d_gene: .; j_gene: TRBJ2-2; abundance: .; v_gene: TRBV7-8; CDR3aa: CASSLVGRANTGELFF; CDR3nt: TGTGCCAGCAGCTTAGTAGGGCGGGCCAACACCGGGGAGCTGTTTTTT